This T cell receptor beta chain was sequenced during a study of memory CD4+ T cells and cytomegalovirus serostatus. The protocol was immunoSEQ multiplex PCR, while the TCRdb copy is restricted to in-frame clones and leaves out a portion. The data hold 50,000 or so clones, with 82% observed a single time. Single viable CD3+CD4+CD8-CD45RO+ cells were sorted as the memory CD4+ T cells. Trimming took off 5 bases at V and 4 bases at J, with 17 bases between the two ends. CDR1 is SGHNT, CDR2 YENEEA, per germline. The CDR3 loop spans 15 amino acids. What was sequenced was memory CD4+ T cells from blood. This receptor was taken from an adult in good health and CMV-seronegative. The rearrangement joins TRBV11-3 to TRBJ1-2; D is possibly TRBD1 (5 bases). In DNA form, the CDR3 reads TGTGCCAGCAGCCCCAACGGGGGGGGGTCCTATGGCTACACCTTC. This sequence encodes CASSPNGGGSYGYTF. Full variable domain (missing parts from reference TRBV11-3 and TRBJ1-2): EAGVVQSPRYKIIEKKQPVAFWCNPISGHNTLYWYLQNLGQGPELLIRYENEEAVDDSQLPKDRFSAERLKGVDSTLKIQPAELGDSAVYLCASSPNGGGSYGYTFGSGTRLTVV.